The next 29 T cell receptor beta chains were all read from a single sample in a study of blood T cell repertoires in COVID-19. Method: immunoSEQ multiplex PCR; TCRdb's copy keeps in-frame clones and lacks some. This table holds just under 250,000 clones, 75% to 90% found once. The sample comprised peripheral blood. The receptors originated from a woman aged 25 to 39 who had recovered from COVID-19.

The genes are TRBV27 and TRBJ2-1; 11 bases map to TRBD1. This CDR3 is built from 16 residues. Looked up from germline, CDR1 is MNHEY and CDR2 is SMNVEV (reference sequence). The junction had 5 bases not matched to a gene; V was cut back by 5 bases and J by 2 bases. The DNA for the CDR3 is TGTGCCAGCAGTCCCAGGGACAGGGGGACCTACAATGAGCAGTTCTTC. Its protein is CASSPRDRGTYNEQFF.

The chain joins TRBV6-2 or TRBV6-3 to TRBJ1-2; perhaps TRBD1 as D (5 bases). Germline V gives CDR1 MNHEY, CDR2 SVGEGT. The V end lost 2 bases, the J end lost 7 bases, and 14 bases lay between the germline ends. This CDR3 has 14 amino acids. The CDR3 coding sequence is TGTGCCAGCAGTTACGAGGCAGGGAACGGTGGCTACACCTTC. The encoded protein is CASSYEAGNGGYTF.

This sequence joins TRBV6-5 and TRBJ1-6; no definite D call. The CDR3 runs to 15 residues. CDR1 is MNHEY and CDR2 is SVGAGI in the germline V gene. V lost 5 bases, J lost 1 base, and 9 bases lay in between. CDR3 protein: CASSNQRSYNSPLHF. In nucleotides, the CDR3 is TGTGCCAGCAGTAACCAGCGTTCCTATAATTCACCCCTCCACTTT.

This chain connects TRBV11-2 to TRBJ2-7; D might be TRBD1 (6 bases). The CDR3 runs 15 residues. Trimming left V 5 bases short and J 3 bases short, with 17 bases between. CDR1 SGHAT and CDR2 FQNNGV come from the germline V gene. The CDR3 region has the DNA TGTGCCAGCAGCCGCCCCGACAGGCCAAGCTACGAGCAGTACTTC. Translated, it gives CASSRPDRPSYEQYF.

The chain is built from TRBV2 and TRBJ2-7; no reliable D call. The V gene's germline CDR1 is SNHLY and CDR2 FYNNEI. This CDR3 comprises 12 residues. Trimming shortened V by 4 bases and J by 3 bases, and 7 bases separated the two germline ends. CDR3 in DNA: TGTGCCAGCAGTGGTCCCGGCTACGAGCAGTACTTC. Protein product: CASSGPGYEQYF.

The V call is TRBV24-1, the J call TRBJ2-3, with 8 bases aligning to TRBD1. Germline loops: CDR1 KGHDR, CDR2 SFDVKD. The V segment lost 3 bases and the J segment 1 base; nucleotides outside the gene matches: 2. CDR3 length: 15 amino acids. DNA of the CDR3: TGTGCCACCAGTGATCCGACAGGGGGCACAGATACGCAGTATTTT. Protein sequence: CATSDPTGGTDTQYF.

The chain joins TRBV18 to TRBJ1-3, with 11 bases identical to TRBD1. CDR1 is KGHSH, CDR2 LQKENI, per germline. V lost 2 bases and J lost 0; bases outside the gene matches: 3. This CDR3 is 17 amino acids long. CDR3 sequence: CASSPKGQGVSGNTIYF. CDR3 sequence (DNA): TGTGCCAGCTCACCAAAGGGACAGGGGGTCTCTGGAAACACCATATATTTT. The full variable domain, completed using reference TRBV18 and TRBJ1-3, is NAGVMQNPRHLVRRRGQEARLRCSPMKGHSHVYWYRQLPEEGLKFMVYLQKENIIDESGMPKERFSAEFPKEGPSILRIQQVVRGDSAAYFCASSPKGQGVSGNTIYFGEGSWLTVV.

The V gene is TRBV13, the J gene TRBJ1-1, with D possibly being TRBD1 (6 bases). V shed 2 bases and J shed 0 bases, with 10 bases lying between them. The CDR3 is made up of 15 amino acids. Germline CDR1 is PRHDT and CDR2 is FYEKMQ (reference sequence). The CDR3 DNA reads as TGTGCCAGCAGCTTATGGGGGACACTGAACACTGAAGCTTTCTTT. Its protein is CASSLWGTLNTEAFF.

This rearrangement joins TRBV10-3 to TRBJ2-2, with 8 bases fitting TRBD1. The V and J ends lost 3 bases and 3 bases, in that order; junction bases with no gene match: 6. CDR3 length: 16 residues. Germline lookup yields CDR1 ENHRY and CDR2 SYGVKD. The chain's CDR3 is CAISDQGQEYTGELFF. The CDR3 nucleotides read TGTGCCATCAGTGACCAGGGACAGGAGTACACCGGGGAGCTGTTTTTT.

This rearrangement joins TRBV7-9 to TRBJ2-7, with D unresolved. The CDR3 extends over 12 amino acids. With 3 bases removed from V and 0 bases from J, the gap between germline ends came to 3 bases. CDR1 is SEHNR and CDR2 is FQNEAQ in the germline V gene (reference sequence). The CDR3 region has the DNA TGTGCCAGCAGCTTCAGCTCCTACGAGCAGTACTTC. Its translation: CASSFSSYEQYF.

The chain recombines TRBV5-1 with TRBJ1-1, with D possibly TRBD1 on 5 matching bases. Looked up from germline, CDR1 is SGHRS and CDR2 is YFSETQ. V lost 4 bases and J lost 4, with 11 bases in between. The CDR3 has 13 amino acids. The CDR3 here is CASSTQGPTEAFF. CDR3 nucleotide sequence: TGCGCCAGCAGCACCCAGGGTCCCACTGAAGCTTTCTTT.

V usage is TRBV9 and J usage is TRBJ1-2; 8 positions agree with TRBD1. There are 14 residues in the CDR3. Germline lookup yields CDR1 SGDLS and CDR2 YYNGEE. The V and J ends lost 2 bases and 6 bases, in that order; junction bases with no gene match: 6. CDR3 amino acids: CASSVLVTGDGYTF. The CDR3 coding sequence is TGTGCCAGCAGCGTTCTGGTGACAGGGGATGGCTACACCTTC.

V usage is TRBV2 and J usage is TRBJ2-1; 10 nucleotides line up with TRBD1. V lost 4 bases, J lost 8 bases, and 2 bases stayed unmatched. The germline V gene has CDR1 SNHLY and CDR2 FYNNEI. The CDR3 loop spans 13 amino acids. CDR3 in amino acids: CASSGDRGDEQFF. The DNA for the CDR3 is TGTGCCAGCAGTGGGGACAGGGGTGATGAGCAGTTCTTC.

A single count supports this clone. V usage is TRBV27 and J usage is TRBJ2-1, with 13 bases aligning to TRBD2. Trimming cost V 4 bases and J 8 bases; bases outside gene matches: 5. The CDR3 has 15 residues. Per the germline V gene, CDR1 is MNHEY and CDR2 is SMNVEV (reference sequence). In nucleotides, the CDR3 is TGTGCCAGCAGTTACGGGACTAGCGGGATGTATGAGCAGTTCTTC. Its protein is CASSYGTSGMYEQFF.

The chain employs TRBV27 and TRBJ1-5; 8 positions agree with TRBD1. Germline CDR1 and CDR2: MNHEY and SMNVEV (reference sequence). CDR3 size: 13 residues. The V and J ends lost 3 bases and 6 bases, in that order; junction bases with no gene match: 1. The CDR3 loop is CASSLTGAQPQHF. DNA for the CDR3: TGTGCCAGCAGTTTGACAGGGGCTCAGCCCCAGCATTTT.

This clone was seen a few times. V and J are TRBV7-6 and TRBJ2-2; D may be TRBD2 (6 bases). The CDR3 loop spans 16 amino acids. Trimming removed 0 bases from V and 5 bases from J, with 13 bases in between. In germline, CDR1 is SGHVS, CDR2 FNYEAQ. CDR3 protein: CASSLAGGTVTGELFF. The CDR3 DNA follows: TGTGCCAGCAGCTTAGCCGGGGGAACAGTAACCGGGGAGCTGTTTTTT.

This clone occurred a few times. CDR3 sequence reads: CASSLDQGYNEQFF. The CDR3 DNA follows: TGTGCCAGCAGCTTAGATCAGGGGTACAATGAGCAGTTCTTC. The chain recombines TRBV7-9 with TRBJ2-1, with D perhaps matching TRBD1 (6 bases). Trimming took off 1 base at V and 4 bases at J, with 8 bases between the two ends. Per germline, CDR1 SEHNR and CDR2 FQNEAQ (reference sequence). CDR3 length equals 14 residues.

The chain links TRBV27 to TRBJ1-2, with D possibly TRBD1 on 5 matching bases. The CDR3 is 15 amino acids. Germline values: CDR1 MNHEY, CDR2 SMNVEV (reference sequence). Trimming shortened V by 6 bases and J by 0 bases, and 14 bases separated the two germline ends. For the CDR3, the DNA is TGTGCCAGCAGAGATCAGGGACTTTCTAACTATGGCTACACCTTC. Translated: CASRDQGLSNYGYTF.

The chain employs TRBV10-3 and TRBJ1-1; D ambiguous. Trimming removed 7 bases from V and 1 base from J, with 10 bases in between. CDR1 is ENHRY, CDR2 SYGVKD, per germline. This CDR3 has 13 amino acids. This CDR3 is CAITSYTNTEAFF. CDR3 DNA sequence: TGTGCCATCACCTCTTACACGAACACTGAAGCTTTCTTT.

The rearrangement links TRBV10-3 to TRBJ2-1; TRBD1 might be the D (6 bases). Germline values: CDR1 ENHRY, CDR2 SYGVKD. The CDR3 runs to 16 residues. The V and J ends lost 0 bases and 4 bases respectively, with 13 bases between them. The CDR3 bases are TGTGCCATCAGTGAGTCTCCAGGGGCTGAGTACAATGAGCAGTTCTTC. Its translation: CAISESPGAEYNEQFF.

The V and J genes are TRBV4-2 and TRBJ2-3; TRBD2 agrees at 9 bases. V dropped 4 bases and J dropped 2; count of bases not matched to a gene: 10. The germline V gene has CDR1 LGHNA and CDR2 YNFKEQ. This CDR3 has 17 amino acids. This CDR3 is CASSPEGSGGPTDTQYF. In nucleotides, the CDR3 is TGTGCCAGCAGCCCAGAGGGGAGCGGGGGGCCCACAGATACGCAGTATTTT.

In DNA, the CDR3 is TGTGCCATCAGTGACCAGGGGGCGAACACTGAAGCTTTCTTT. This encodes CAISDQGANTEAFF. The chain combines TRBV10-3 with TRBJ1-1; 8 bases are shared with TRBD1. Germline V gene data show CDR1 as ENHRY and CDR2 as SYGVKD. The CDR3 sequence is 14 residues long. Unmatched junction bases numbered 1, after V lost 3 bases and J lost 1 base.

The chain uses TRBV2 and TRBJ2-2, with 9 positions matching TRBD2. CDR1 and CDR2 (germline): SNHLY, FYNNEI. This CDR3 region has 15 residues. V was clipped by 6 bases and J by 6 bases; unmatched bases: 8. As DNA, the CDR3 is TGTGCCAGCAGGCCTCTAGCGGGGTACGCCGGGGAGCTGTTTTTT. It yields the protein CASRPLAGYAGELFF.

The J gene is TRBJ1-3, the V gene TRBV14, with D possibly being TRBD1 (5 bases). The germline V and J ends were trimmed by 3 bases and 0 bases, with 12 bases remaining between them. CDR3 length equals 16 residues. The germline V gene has CDR1 SGHDN and CDR2 FVKESK. The CDR3 DNA is TGTGCCAGCAGCCAGGAGGGGACCCTCTCTGGAAACACCATATATTTT. Its protein is CASSQEGTLSGNTIYF.

The rearrangement joins TRBV2 to TRBJ1-2; 7 nucleotides match TRBD1. Germline values: CDR1 SNHLY, CDR2 FYNNEI. V trimming: 9 bases; J trimming: 6 bases; junction bases outside the gene matches: 1. CDR3 size: 10 residues. In DNA, the CDR3 is TGTGCCAGGACAGGGAATGGCTACACCTTC. It codes for CARTGNGYTF.

The chain has TRBV4-1 and TRBJ1-5, with D maybe TRBD1 (5 bases). Germline CDR1 is MGHRA and CDR2 is YSYEKL. This CDR3 has 16 residues. Trimming left V 1 base short and J 7 bases short, with 17 bases between. CDR3 sequence (DNA): TGCGCCAGCAGCCAAGTAGGTGGGCCAGGGCACCAGCCCCAGCATTTT. Its translation: CASSQVGGPGHQPQHF.

The chain combines TRBV27 with TRBJ2-2; 9 nucleotides agree with TRBD1. The CDR3 covers 19 residues. Germline V CDR1 and CDR2: MNHEY, SMNVEV (reference sequence). Losses at the gene ends were 5 bases for V and 6 bases for J; bases not matched to a gene: 19. The CDR3 nucleotides are TGTGCCAGCAGTCCCTGGGGACAGGGATTGGGTCCGCTCTCCGGGGAGCTGTTTTTT. The encoded protein is CASSPWGQGLGPLSGELFF.

This clone has just one count. The chain combines TRBV2 with TRBJ1-3; D remains unclear. CDR1 and CDR2 (germline): SNHLY, FYNNEI. The CDR3 has 15 residues. V lost 5 bases to trimming and J lost 0 bases, with 11 bases between them. The CDR3 reads CASSTDVFSGNTIYF. The CDR3 DNA follows: TGTGCCAGCAGTACAGACGTATTCTCTGGAAACACCATATATTTT.

V gene TRBV27 combines with J gene TRBJ2-7, with a possible D match to TRBD1 (5 bases). V was shortened by 1 base and J by 2 bases, with 12 bases between the two germline ends. This CDR3 has 15 residues. The germline V gene has CDR1 MNHEY and CDR2 SMNVEV (reference sequence). This chain's CDR3 is CASSLLKGNPYEQYF. DNA for the CDR3: TGTGCCAGCAGTTTATTAAAGGGGAACCCCTACGAGCAGTACTTC.